The 17 T cell receptor beta chains presented below share a single source sample, sequenced in a study of blood T cells in healthy people across ages. The second PCR ran roughly 7 to 12 cycles with a sample-barcoded 5' primer and J-beta primers. TCRdb used MiXCR to reprocess the 5' RACE reads, holding one entry per CDR3 protein. The sample consists of about 1.4 million distinct CDR3 sequences, 55% to 75% of them appearing once. The sequenced material came from blood. The receptor source for this set is a man aged 18-30 years in good health.

The chain carries TRBV7-9 and TRBJ1-5; TRBD1 matches at 10 bases. This CDR3 is 16 amino acids long. J was trimmed by 6 bases and V by 5 bases; bases with no gene match: 10. Germline V gene data show CDR1 as SEHNR and CDR2 as FQNEAQ (reference sequence). CDR3: CASSAGTGEWGQPQHF. The DNA for the CDR3 is TGTGCCAGCAGCGCCGGGACAGGGGAATGGGGTCAGCCCCAGCATTTT. Supplemented by reference TRBV7-9 and TRBJ1-5, the full variable domain reads DTGVSQNPRHKITKRGQNVTFRCDPISEHNRLYWYRQTLGQGPEFLTYFQNEAQLEKSRLLSDRFSAERPKGSFSTLEIQRTEQGDSAMYLCASSAGTGEWGQPQHFGDGTRLSIL.

The V call is TRBV27, the J call TRBJ1-1, with D perhaps matching TRBD1 (6 bases). The ends were cut back, 2 bases at V and 5 bases at J, with 21 bases in the middle. The CDR3 spans 17 residues. Germline CDR1 reads MNHEY; CDR2 reads SMNVEV (reference sequence). In DNA, the CDR3 is TGTGCCAGCAGTTTAGGATCTCCCCAGGGGTTAGGGACTGAAGCTTTCTTT. Translating it yields CASSLGSPQGLGTEAFF.

This chain joins TRBV7-9 and TRBJ2-7, with D tentatively TRBD2 (6 bases). CDR3 size: 14 residues. The V end was cut by 5 bases, the J end by 3 bases, with 14 bases between. Germline V CDR1 and CDR2: SEHNR, FQNEAQ (reference sequence). The CDR3 loop is CASSEPGLIYEQYF. CDR3 coding DNA: TGTGCCAGCAGCGAACCGGGACTGATCTACGAGCAGTACTTC.

The J gene is TRBJ2-5, the V gene TRBV3-1; D unclear. Germline values: CDR1 LGHDT, CDR2 YNNKEL (reference sequence). The V and J ends lost 0 bases and 11 bases respectively, with 16 bases between them. The CDR3 loop spans 14 amino acids. This chain's CDR3 is CASSQDEAPNEQYF. The DNA of the CDR3 is TGTGCCAGCAGCCAAGATGAGGCTCCCAATGAGCAGTACTTC.

The J gene is TRBJ2-3, the V gene TRBV6-6; D is undetermined. The CDR3 totals 12 residues. CDR1 and CDR2 from the germline V gene are MNHNY and SVGAGI (reference sequence). V lost 8 bases, J lost 5 bases, and 11 bases lay in between. The CDR3 is CASGPRRDTQYF. Here the CDR3 DNA reads TGTGCCAGCGGCCCCCGTAGAGATACGCAGTATTTT.

This clonotype has more than one count but fewer than ten. The chain uses TRBV29-1 and TRBJ2-1; 11 bases agree with TRBD2. Trimming took 7 bases from V and 0 from J; bases not matched to a gene: 14. In germline, CDR1 is SQVTM, CDR2 ANQGSEA. The CDR3 has 18 residues. The CDR3 bases are TGCAGCGGCACCGGGACTAGCGGACACGAGAGCTCCTACAATGAGCAGTTCTTC. It specifies CSGTGTSGHESSYNEQFF.

This clonotype was picked up many times. Its ends do not fully match the called genes, so a read error is possible. V gene TRBV12-3 or TRBV12-4 combines with J gene TRBJ2-7; 10 bases are shared with TRBD2. The CDR3 totals 15 residues. This chain's CDR3 is CASSLAGGPSYEQYF. The CDR3 nucleotides read TGTGCCAGCAGCTTAGCGGGAGGTCCATCCTACGAGCAGTACTTC.

This clonotype turned up a few times. The genes are TRBV7-2 and TRBJ2-7; D ambiguous. CDR1 is SGHTA and CDR2 is FQGNSA in the germline V gene. Deletions cut 7 bases from V and 2 bases from J, with 15 bases between. The CDR3 is made up of 14 amino acids. This CDR3 is CASNNKGTTYEQYF. The CDR3 nucleotides read TGTGCCAGCAACAACAAGGGAACCACCTACGAGCAGTACTTC.

V and J are TRBV5-1 and TRBJ2-3, with TRBD2 as a possible D gene (5 bases). Per germline, CDR1 SGHRS and CDR2 YFSETQ. V lost 0 bases and J 4 bases, leaving 12 bases between the germline ends. The CDR3 runs 15 residues. The CDR3 DNA sequence: TGCGCCAGCAGCTTGGCGGGAACGGTTCCAGATACGCAGTATTTT. The encoded protein is CASSLAGTVPDTQYF. Supplemented by reference TRBV5-1 and TRBJ2-3, the full variable domain reads KAGVTQTPRYLIKTRGQQVTLSCSPISGHRSVSWYQQTPGQGLQFLFEYFSETQRNKGNFPGRFSGRQFSNSRSEMNVSTLELGDSALYLCASSLAGTVPDTQYFGPGTRLTVL.

The chain couples TRBV5-1 to TRBJ1-5, with TRBD1 as a possible D gene (5 bases). The germline V gene encodes CDR1 SGHRS and CDR2 YFSETQ. This CDR3 has 14 amino acids. Trimming removed 4 bases at V and 7 bases at J, with 15 bases between. CDR3 residues: CASSPDSGIQPQHF. In nucleotides, the CDR3 is TGCGCCAGCAGCCCAGATTCAGGGATCCAGCCCCAGCATTTT.

This chain joins TRBV20-1 and TRBJ2-1, with D possibly matching TRBD2 (6 bases). Germline V gene data show CDR1 as DFQATT and CDR2 as SNEGSKA (reference sequence). This CDR3 has 14 residues. V was clipped by 1 base and J by 7 bases, with 14 bases between them. The CDR3: CSARAAGGGNEQFF. The CDR3 nucleotides read TGCAGTGCTAGAGCCGCCGGAGGAGGGAATGAGCAGTTCTTC.

The chain recombines TRBV4-1 with TRBJ1-6, with D hard to call. The CDR3 is made up of 13 amino acids. Trimming stripped 1 base from V and 9 bases from J, with 7 bases between. The germline gives CDR1 MGHRA, CDR2 YSYEKL. CDR3 amino acids: CASSQVVTSPLHF. DNA for the CDR3: TGCGCCAGCAGCCAAGTGGTGACTTCACCCCTCCACTTT.

In its sample, this clonotype was seen many times. The chain couples TRBV12-3 or TRBV12-4 to TRBJ1-1; D perhaps matches TRBD1 (5 bases). V gave up 6 bases and J gave up 5 bases, with 16 bases separating them. CDR3 length: 14 residues. CDR3 DNA: TGTGCCAGCAGCCACCCCGGGGACCTGACTGAAGCTTTCTTT. This sequence encodes CASSHPGDLTEAFF.

The genes are TRBV27 and TRBJ2-1; TRBD1 matches at 8 bases. V lost 6 bases to trimming and J lost 9 bases; unmatched junction nucleotides: 10. The CDR3 extends over 14 amino acids. Germline V gene data show CDR1 as MNHEY and CDR2 as SMNVEV (reference sequence). For the CDR3, the DNA is TGTGCCAGCAGCCTCGGACAGGGAGGTTTTGAGCAGTTCTTC. Translation: CASSLGQGGFEQFF.

Only a few counts were recorded for this clonotype. The chain couples TRBV6-2 or TRBV6-3 to TRBJ2-6, with 9 bases lining up with TRBD1. The CDR3 extends over 19 amino acids. Germline V lookup: CDR1 MNHEY, CDR2 SVGEGT. The V gene end was trimmed by 2 bases and the J gene end by 0 bases; junction bases not matched to a gene: 8. In DNA form, the CDR3 reads TGTGCCAGCAGTTACAGTTCCGGGACAGGGATCTCTGGGGCCAACGTCCTGACTTTC. It encodes CASSYSSGTGISGANVLTF.

This clonotype was picked up a small number of times. J is TRBJ2-1 and V is TRBV28, with no clear D. V shed 6 bases and J shed 0 bases, with 15 bases lying between them. Germline V CDR1 and CDR2: MDHEN, SYDVKM. There are 16 residues in the CDR3. For the CDR3, the DNA is TGTGCCAGCAGATTCTCAGGATACAGCTCCTACAATGAGCAGTTCTTC. Amino acids: CASRFSGYSSYNEQFF. Full variable domain (remainder filled in from reference TRBV28 and TRBJ2-1): DVKVTQSSRYLVKRTGEKVFLECVQDMDHENMFWYRQDPGLGLRLIYFSYDVKMKEKGDIPEGYSVSREKKERFSLILESASTNQTSMYLCASRFSGYSSYNEQFFGPGTRLTVL.

V gene TRBV6-2 or TRBV6-3 combines with J gene TRBJ1-2, with D perhaps TRBD1 (5 bases). The CDR3 covers 14 residues. Deletions cut 6 bases from V and 8 bases from J, with 19 bases between. Germline CDR1 MNHEY, CDR2 SVGEGT. CDR3 sequence: CASRPNWGAEGYTF. CDR3 coding DNA: TGTGCCAGCAGGCCCAATTGGGGCGCAGAGGGCTACACCTTC.